The following is a TCR beta chain sequence with its context. What it binds is not known. 60 Vbeta and 13 Jbeta primers were used in PCR. The repertoire was sequenced with immunoSEQ multiplex PCR; TCRdb's copy has only in-frame clones and lacks some. The data hold fewer than 150,000 clones, with roughly 80% observed a single time. The data were obtained in a study of cytomegalovirus exposure and HLA in healthy donors. Study conclusions and caveats: According to an earlier analysis, most TCR beta V segments yielded productive rearrangements about 90% or about 30% of the time. Presence/absence analyses took donor sequencing depth as roughly uniform. Common viral pathogens (according to a later analysis) appeared linked to several of the most significant clusters. It was only CMV serostatus that was available as immune exposure information.

This clonotype was sampled from a female donor in good health and CMV-seronegative. The sequenced material came from PBMCs.

The CDR3 region has the DNA TGTGCCAGCAGTCAATCGCTCACAGGGAATCAGCCCCAGCATTTT. The encoded protein is CASSQSLTGNQPQHF. This sequence joins TRBV28 and TRBJ1-5, with D maybe TRBD1 (6 bases). In germline, CDR1 is MDHEN, CDR2 SYDVKM. With 5 bases removed from V and 4 bases from J, the gap between germline ends came to 15 bases. CDR3 length equals 15 residues.